This entry lists 32 T cell receptor beta chains sequenced from one sample in a study of cytomegalovirus exposure and HLA in healthy donors. The PCR made use of 60 Vbeta and 13 Jbeta primers. The table came from immunoSEQ multiplex PCR; TCRdb's copy has only in-frame clones and leaves some out. Among about 200,000 clones listed, 81% were seen once. Sequences were obtained from PBMCs. Receptors were obtained from a man in his late teens or twenties in good health and CMV-seronegative.

This rearrangement joins TRBV6-1 to TRBJ1-4; weak D call: TRBD1 (5 bases). Trimming took 0 bases from V and 7 from J, leaving 15 bases between them. Germline V gene sequence: CDR1 MNHNS, CDR2 SASEGT. CDR3 length: 16 amino acids. The CDR3 DNA follows: TGTGCCAGCAGTGAAGCATTCACAGGAAGGGGTGAAAAACTGTTTTTT. Translated: CASSEAFTGRGEKLFF.

The CDR3, as DNA: TGTGCCACCAGCAGAGGGGACTTAAACAATGAGCAGTTCTTC. Translating it yields CATSRGDLNNEQFF. V usage is TRBV15 and J usage is TRBJ2-1, with D possibly being TRBD2 (6 bases). V lost 1 base to trimming and J lost 5 bases, with 9 bases between them. Germline CDR1 is LNHNV and CDR2 is YYDKDF (reference sequence). This CDR3 contains 14 residues. Full variable domain (outside the CDR3, taken from reference TRBV15 and TRBJ2-1): DAMVIQNPRYQVTQFGKPVTLSCSQTLNHNVMYWYQQKSSQAPKLLFHYYDKDFNNEADTPDNFQSRRPNTSFCFLDIRSPGLGDTAMYLCATSRGDLNNEQFFGPGTRLTVL.

This chain links TRBV7-8 with TRBJ2-3, with TRBD1 identical over 9 bases. This CDR3 is built from 19 residues. The ends lost 3 bases at V and 1 base at J; junction bases unmatched: 14. Germline V lookup: CDR1 SGHVS, CDR2 FQNEAQ. The CDR3, as DNA: TGTGCCAGCAGCTTCCGGGACAGGGTCCCTCGGGATGGCACAGATACGCAGTATTTT. Encoded protein: CASSFRDRVPRDGTDTQYF. Based on the CDR3 plus reference TRBV7-8 and TRBJ2-3, the full variable domain is GAGVSQSPRYKVAKRGQDVALRCDPISGHVSLFWYQQALGQGPEFLTYFQNEAQLDKSGLPSDRFFAERPEGSVSTLKIQRTQQEDSAVYLCASSFRDRVPRDGTDTQYFGPGTRLTVL.

Only a few counts were recorded for this clone. The V call is TRBV19, the J call TRBJ2-5, with 7 bases identical to TRBD1. Trimming at V came to 6 bases and at J to 2 bases, leaving 6 bases not matched to a gene. There are 14 residues in the CDR3. Germline loops: CDR1 LNHDA, CDR2 SQIVND (reference sequence). The CDR3 nucleotides are TGTGCCAGTAGCCTTAGACAGGGACAAGAGACCCAGTACTTC. Translating it yields CASSLRQGQETQYF.

This chain uses TRBV7-6 with TRBJ2-7; 10 nucleotides align to TRBD1. Germline V CDR1 and CDR2: SGHVS, FNYEAQ. This CDR3 spans 15 amino acids. V gave up 5 bases and J gave up 3 bases; unmatched junction bases: 7. CDR3 DNA sequence: TGTGCCAGCAGCACCCGGGACAGGGGCGACTACGAGCAGTACTTC. It encodes CASSTRDRGDYEQYF. Looking up the rest from reference TRBV7-6 and TRBJ2-7 gives the full variable domain: GAGVSQSPRYKVTKRGQDVALRCDPISGHVSLYWYRQALGQGPEFLTYFNYEAQQDKSGLPNDRFSAERPEGSISTLTIQRTEQRDSAMYRCASSTRDRGDYEQYFGPGTRLTVT.

With respect to this clone: The limits of the CDR3 on the DNA are not certain, so only TCRdb's listed CDR3 is given. This rearrangement joins TRBV27 to TRBJ2-1; TRBD2, the D gene given by the table, was not confirmed from the DNA. Including both end residues, the CDR3 is 17 amino acids long. CDR1 is MNHEY and CDR2 is SMNVEV in the germline V gene (reference sequence). This CDR3 is CASSSSTVLTSYNEQFF.

V gene TRBV28 combines with J gene TRBJ2-5; TRBD2 matches 10 bases. V lost 5 bases, J lost 5 bases, and 8 bases stayed unmatched. Germline loops: CDR1 MDHEN, CDR2 SYDVKM. The CDR3 consists of 15 residues. This CDR3 reads CASSGLAGAGETQYF. For the CDR3, the DNA is TGTGCCAGCAGTGGGCTAGCGGGAGCGGGGGAGACCCAGTACTTC.

The chain is built from TRBV9 and TRBJ2-5, with D maybe TRBD2 (6 bases). TRBJ2-7 explains the end of the DNA better; the J call may be wrong. This CDR3 contains 15 residues. Germline V gives CDR1 SGDLS, CDR2 YYNGEE. The CDR3 is CASSPSQRADYEQYF. CDR3 DNA sequence: TGTGCCAGCAGCCCGAGCCAGCGGGCCGACTACGAGCAGTACTTC.

V and J are TRBV19 and TRBJ2-7, with TRBD1 matching over 9 bases. The CDR3 has 16 residues. Losses at the gene ends were 6 bases for V and 1 base for J; bases not matched to a gene: 10. Germline CDR1 reads LNHDA; CDR2 reads SQIVND (reference sequence). CDR3 in amino acids: CASSTTGTGISYEQYF. DNA for the CDR3: TGTGCCAGTAGCACGACCGGGACAGGGATTTCCTACGAGCAGTACTTC.

This clone was recorded a few times. The V call is TRBV19, the J call TRBJ2-5; a weak D match, TRBD1 (6 bases). The CDR3 runs to 13 residues. Per the germline V gene, CDR1 is LNHDA and CDR2 is SQIVND (reference sequence). V dropped 3 bases and J dropped 5 bases, with 10 bases sitting between them. The CDR3 sequence is CASSINRVETQYF. The CDR3 coding sequence is TGTGCCAGTAGTATTAACAGGGTGGAGACCCAGTACTTC.

This chain joins TRBV2 and TRBJ1-5, with unresolved D. CDR3 length equals 13 residues. Germline V gene sequence: CDR1 SNHLY, CDR2 FYNNEI. The V end was cut by 2 bases, the J end by 6 bases, with 8 bases between. The CDR3 here is CASSELSVQPQHF. In DNA form, the CDR3 reads TGTGCCAGCAGTGAACTTTCGGTTCAGCCCCAGCATTTT.

This clone was detected a few times. The chain uses TRBV4-3 and TRBJ2-1; 7 nucleotides match TRBD1. The CDR3 totals 15 residues. CDR1 and CDR2 (germline): LGHNA, YSLEER. V shed 1 base and J 3 bases; nucleotides not matched to a gene: 3. The CDR3 reads CASSQGQGYYNEQFF. CDR3 nucleotide sequence: TGCGCCAGCAGCCAAGGACAGGGATACTACAATGAGCAGTTCTTC.

This clone has just a few counts. This chain uses TRBV6-4 with TRBJ1-5, with a tentative D call TRBD1 (5 bases). The CDR3 consists of 15 residues. Trimming took off 7 bases at V and 0 bases at J, with 13 bases between the two ends. Germline assignment: CDR1 MRHNA and CDR2 SNTAGT. CDR3 protein: CASKQDGYSNQPQHF. The CDR3 nucleotides read TGTGCCAGCAAACAGGATGGGTATAGCAATCAGCCCCAGCATTTT.

This clone was detected only a few times. The chain carries TRBV7-2 and TRBJ2-4; 7 bases match TRBD1. Germline CDR1 SGHTA, CDR2 FQGNSA. The CDR3 has 19 amino acids. V trimming: 5 bases; J trimming: 0 bases; junction bases outside the gene matches: 16. The CDR3 sequence is CASSPRTGAGTLAKNIQYF. In DNA, the CDR3 is TGTGCCAGCAGCCCCAGGACAGGAGCAGGAACCCTAGCCAAAAACATTCAGTACTTC.

This rearrangement joins TRBV29-1 to TRBJ2-1; D is perhaps TRBD2 (6 bases). The germline V gene encodes CDR1 SQVTM and CDR2 ANQGSEA. The CDR3 loop spans 11 amino acids. The V end lost 7 bases, the J end lost 10 bases, and 14 bases lay between the germline ends. CDR3 bases: TGCAGCGCCCGGGACTTCGAAGAGCAGTTCTTC. Translated, it gives CSARDFEEQFF.

The CDR3 DNA reads as TGCGCCAGCAGCTTGGACGGTACCTACGAGCAGTACTTC. As protein: CASSLDGTYEQYF. J is TRBJ2-7 and V is TRBV5-1; D is ambiguous. The V and J ends lost 0 bases and 2 bases respectively, with 6 bases between them. CDR3 length equals 13 residues. The germline CDR1 and CDR2 sequences are SGHRS and YFSETQ.

The chain uses TRBV6-5 and TRBJ1-2; 7 nucleotides agree with TRBD1. Germline lookup yields CDR1 MNHEY and CDR2 SVGAGI. The CDR3 consists of 15 residues. V shed 4 bases and J 4 bases; nucleotides not matched to a gene: 9. For the CDR3, the DNA is TGTGCCAGCAGTTCCACCGGGACAGCTTTCTATGGCTACACCTTC. This sequence encodes CASSSTGTAFYGYTF.

The rearrangement joins TRBV28 to TRBJ2-7; 8 bases map to TRBD2. V gave up 6 bases and J gave up 1 base; unmatched junction bases: 11. The CDR3 has 16 residues. CDR1 is MDHEN, CDR2 SYDVKM, per germline. The CDR3 reads CASSRPSAGVSYEQYF. CDR3 coding DNA: TGTGCCAGCAGCCGACCTTCAGCGGGAGTGTCCTACGAGCAGTACTTC.

The chain has TRBV28 and TRBJ2-1; D is unclear. The germline V and J ends were trimmed by 5 bases and 4 bases, with 3 bases remaining between them. The CDR3 consists of 11 residues. The germline V gene encodes CDR1 MDHEN and CDR2 SYDVKM. This CDR3 reads CASSPYNEQFF. CDR3 DNA: TGTGCCAGCAGTCCATACAATGAGCAGTTCTTC.

The chain uses TRBV9 and TRBJ1-1; D ambiguous. In germline, CDR1 is SGDLS, CDR2 YYNGEE. The CDR3 has 13 amino acids. V gave up 3 bases and J gave up 4 bases, with 10 bases separating them. CDR3 sequence: CASSEEIGTEAFF. The CDR3 DNA sequence: TGTGCCAGCAGCGAAGAGATCGGCACTGAAGCTTTCTTT. Full variable domain (outside the CDR3, taken from reference TRBV9 and TRBJ1-1): DSGVTQTPKHLITATGQRVTLRCSPRSGDLSVYWYQQSLDQGLQFLIQYYNGEERAKGNILERFSAQQFPDLHSELNLSSLELGDSALYFCASSEEIGTEAFFGQGTRLTVV.

This chain uses TRBV6-4 with TRBJ2-7, with TRBD2 identical over 9 bases. Germline V CDR1 and CDR2: MRHNA, SNTAGT. CDR3 length: 14 residues. The trim removed 4 bases at V and 2 bases at J, leaving 3 bases unmatched. The CDR3 DNA reads as TGTGCCAGCAGTGCGCTAGCGGGACCCTACGAGCAGTACTTC. Translated: CASSALAGPYEQYF.

The V and J genes are TRBV28 and TRBJ1-2; D perhaps matches TRBD1 (5 bases). The CDR3 runs to 13 residues. The germline V gene encodes CDR1 MDHEN and CDR2 SYDVKM. Trimming took off 5 bases at V and 8 bases at J, with 15 bases between the two ends. The chain's CDR3 is CASSPGHRGGYTF. The CDR3 region has the DNA TGTGCCAGCAGTCCTGGACATAGGGGAGGCTACACCTTC.

CDR3 sequence reads: CAWTPGIHYGYTF. The CDR3 DNA sequence: TGTGCCTGGACCCCAGGGATTCACTATGGCTACACCTTC. The chain combines TRBV30 with TRBJ1-2; maybe TRBD1 (5 bases). Trimming shortened V by 4 bases and J by 3 bases, and 12 bases separated the two germline ends. The CDR3 consists of 13 residues. Germline loops: CDR1 GTSNPN, CDR2 SVGIG (reference sequence). The complete variable domain, with remaining parts taken from reference TRBV30 and TRBJ1-2, reads SQTIHQWPATLVQPVGSPLSLECTVEGTSNPNLYWYRQAAGRGLQLLFYSVGIGQISSEVPQNLSASRPQDRQFILSSKKLLLSDSGFYLCAWTPGIHYGYTFGSGTRLTVV.

The chain is built from TRBV4-3 and TRBJ1-5; D is perhaps TRBD1 (5 bases). V lost 0 bases, J lost 6 bases, and 15 bases lay in between. The CDR3 is 16 amino acids. Germline V CDR1 and CDR2: LGHNA, YSLEER. CDR3 sequence (DNA): TGCGCCAGCAGCCAAGATCCTGGTCAAGGGGTTCAGCCCCAGCATTTT. Translated: CASSQDPGQGVQPQHF.

There are a few counts of this clone. This chain links TRBV11-2 with TRBJ2-1; 7 bases agree with TRBD2. V lost 3 bases to trimming and J lost 9 bases; unmatched junction nucleotides: 11. This CDR3 has 15 residues. Germline V gene lookup returns CDR1 SGHAT and CDR2 FQNNGV. The DNA of the CDR3 is TGTGCCAGCAGCTTGGCGGGCTATCCGGGGGGTGAGCAGTTCTTC. Protein product: CASSLAGYPGGEQFF.

V and J are TRBV5-3 and TRBJ2-3; 8 bases fit TRBD2. TRBV5-3 is sorted into the ORF group, with uncertain function. The CDR3 has 16 residues. Trimming removed 2 bases from V and 7 bases from J; junction bases left unmatched: 12. CDR3 sequence (DNA): TGTGCCAGAAGCTTCGAGCGGGAGCCCCACGTGTATACGCAGTATTTT. Its translation: CARSFEREPHVYTQYF.

The genes are TRBV13 and TRBJ2-4; TRBD2 matches 9 bases. The CDR3 has 18 amino acids. CDR1 PRHDT and CDR2 FYEKMQ come from the germline V gene (reference sequence). V dropped 3 bases and J dropped 2; count of bases not matched to a gene: 11. This chain's CDR3 is CASSFARTSAPTKNIQYF. For the CDR3, the DNA is TGTGCCAGCAGCTTCGCCCGGACTAGCGCGCCGACCAAAAACATTCAGTACTTC.

V is TRBV7-9 and J is TRBJ2-7, with D perhaps TRBD1 (6 bases). There are 16 residues in the CDR3. Germline lookup yields CDR1 SEHNR and CDR2 FQNEAQ (reference sequence). Trimming took 4 bases from V and 0 from J, leaving 16 bases between them. CDR3 sequence reads: CASSCPGQQNSYEQYF. In DNA, the CDR3 is TGTGCCAGCAGCTGCCCGGGACAACAGAACTCCTACGAGCAGTACTTC. The full variable domain, in which reference TRBV7-9 and TRBJ2-7 provide the parts outside the CDR3, is DTGVSQNPRHKITKRGQNVTFRCDPISEHNRLYWYRQTLGQGPEFLTYFQNEAQLEKSRLLSDRFSAERPKGSFSTLEIQRTEQGDSAMYLCASSCPGQQNSYEQYFGPGTRLTVT.

The gene calls are TRBV7-9 and TRBJ2-5; no firm D call. The end of the DNA fits TRBJ2-7 better, so the J call may be wrong. Germline CDR1 is SEHNR and CDR2 is FQNEAQ (reference sequence). This CDR3 spans 16 amino acids. The CDR3 loop reads CASSLAAGRPPYEQYF. In nucleotides, the CDR3 is TGTGCCAGCAGCTTAGCCGCAGGCCGTCCCCCTTACGAGCAGTACTTC.

The chain couples TRBV6-1 to TRBJ1-2, with TRBD1 identical over 7 bases. Germline V gives CDR1 MNHNS, CDR2 SASEGT. V lost 3 bases and J lost 2; bases outside the gene matches: 9. The CDR3 length is 16 residues. CDR3 nucleotide sequence: TGTGCCAGCAGTGATTATACCGGGACAGCAAACTATGGCTACACCTTC. Its translation: CASSDYTGTANYGYTF.

The chain couples TRBV7-2 to TRBJ1-1; D remains unclear. Germline assignment: CDR1 SGHTA and CDR2 FQGNSA. This CDR3 comprises 16 residues. The V gene lost 2 bases and the J gene lost 0 bases, with 13 bases spanning the gap. The DNA of the CDR3 is TGTGCCAGCAGCTTACATTTGGGCAGATTGAACACTGAAGCTTTCTTT. Residues: CASSLHLGRLNTEAFF.

The chain's CDR3 is CASSQEGLAGSSKTDTQYF. The CDR3 DNA reads TGCGCCAGCAGCCAAGAGGGACTAGCGGGAAGCTCCAAGACAGATACGCAGTATTTT. J is TRBJ2-3 and V is TRBV4-1, with 13 bases lining up with TRBD2. The CDR3 extends over 19 amino acids. Germline-derived CDR1 and CDR2 are MGHRA and YSYEKL. V shed 0 bases and J 3 bases; nucleotides not matched to a gene: 9.